These 4 T cell receptor beta chains came from one sample sequenced in a study of vaccination and CD4 T cells after COVID-19. Sequencing of the DNA from cultured CD4+ T cells was carried out with the Oncomine TCR Beta short-read assay. From CD4+ T cells that had been cultured, genomic DNA was extracted. MiXCR, run by TCRdb on the PCR reads, gives a single entry per CDR3 protein. In the table there are around 10,000 distinct CDR3 sequences, around 28% of which are singletons. Noted treatment: approximately nine-day PBMC culture with coronavirus spike peptide pools or control peptides (ViraFEST assay). CD4+ T cells that came from the unexposed donor were collected before the COVID-19 pandemic (2011-2018). What these receptors recognize is not known. Material for sequencing was CD4+ T cells from blood, cultured in vitro. Receptor source: a human donor in good health.

The chain has TRBV5-4 and TRBJ2-7; TRBD1 or TRBD2 may be the D gene (6 bases each). V dropped 4 bases and J dropped 8 bases, with 16 bases sitting between them. This CDR3 contains 13 residues. Germline CDR1 is SGHNT and CDR2 is YYREEE (reference sequence). In DNA form, the CDR3 reads TGTGCCAGCAGCCCCGGGGGCCCCTTCAAGCAGTACTTC. Amino acid sequence: CASSPGGPFKQYF.

This clonotype was counted a few times. The chain links TRBV10-3 to TRBJ2-1; 10 bases align to TRBD2. The trim removed 4 bases at V and 5 bases at J, leaving 8 bases unmatched. The germline gives CDR1 ENHRY, CDR2 SYGVKD. The CDR3 contains 16 residues. In DNA, the CDR3 is TGTGCCATCAGTGCTTCCGGGACTAGCGCTAACAATGAGCAGTTCTTC. This encodes CAISASGTSANNEQFF.

This chain joins TRBV29-1 and TRBJ2-3; 8 nucleotides agree with TRBD2. The V and J ends lost 2 bases and 2 bases, in that order; junction bases with no gene match: 9. This CDR3 has 16 residues. Germline assignment: CDR1 SQVTM and CDR2 ANQGSEA. The CDR3 DNA sequence: TGCAGCGTTGAACGCGGGCGGGAGGCCGCCACAGATACGCAGTATTTT. As protein: CSVERGREAATDTQYF.

This clonotype was found a few times. The chain employs TRBV6-1 and TRBJ1-5, with a tentative D call TRBD1 (5 bases). With 3 bases removed from V and 3 bases from J, the gap between germline ends came to 6 bases. The germline CDR1 and CDR2 sequences are MNHNS and SASEGT. CDR3 length: 13 residues. The CDR3 region is CASSDRANQPQHF. The DNA for the CDR3 is TGTGCCAGCAGTGACAGGGCCAATCAGCCCCAGCATTTT.